This T cell receptor beta chain was profiled in a study of blood T cell repertoires in COVID-19. About the study: The study drew acute and convalescent COVID-19 samples from the United States, Italy and Spain.

TCRdb keeps only in-frame clones here, not all; method: immunoSEQ multiplex PCR. The repertoire holds 250,000 or so clones, with roughly 83% as singletons. The TCR sequence derives from an elderly man with acute or convalescent COVID-19. Sample: peripheral blood.

CDR3 amino acids: CASSSLNTGELFF. DNA for the CDR3: TGTGCCAGCAGCTCTTTGAACACCGGGGAGCTGTTTTTT. This chain connects TRBV7-9 to TRBJ2-2; D is undetermined. Germline lookup yields CDR1 SEHNR and CDR2 FQNEAQ (reference sequence). The CDR3 covers 13 residues. Trimming removed 4 bases at V and 1 base at J, with 4 bases between.